This is a list of T cell receptor beta chains from one sample in a study of blood T cell repertoires in COVID-19. The repertoire was sequenced with immunoSEQ multiplex PCR; TCRdb's copy has only in-frame clones and lacks some. The sample yields 95,000 to 150,000 clones, about four fifths seen once. Specimen: peripheral blood. The receptors were sampled from a woman aged 70 to 79 with acute or convalescent COVID-19. The CDR3 runs from the conserved cysteine through the conserved F or W. The D gene is left open where the match is weak.

d_call,v_call,j_call,cdr3_aa
TRBD1,TRBV4-1,TRBJ1-2,CASSQADRAVYGYTF
-,TRBV4-3,TRBJ1-2,CASSQSYSERYGYTF
-,TRBV5-1,TRBJ1-2,CASSLTGSDGYTF
-,TRBV7-6,TRBJ1-2,CASSLGGQGAYGYTF
TRBD1,TRBV6-6,TRBJ2-3,CASSQDRPDTQYF
TRBD1,TRBV4-2,TRBJ1-2,CASSPGQGYGYTF
-,TRBV5-6,TRBJ1-5,CASSFMTGDQPQHF
TRBD2,TRBV3-1/TRBV3-2,TRBJ2-7,CASSQNRLAGSYEQYF
TRBD2,TRBV18,TRBJ2-5,CASSPTGTTETQYF
TRBD1,TRBV19,TRBJ1-2,CASSGTRTGDYGYTF
TRBD2,TRBV9,TRBJ2-1,CASSVGGGSDNEQFF
TRBD2,TRBV2,TRBJ2-3,CASGLQRGNTDTQYF
TRBD1,TRBV2,TRBJ1-2,CASSKTGQHYGYTF
TRBD2,TRBV5-4,TRBJ2-1,CASSGWRGASDNEQFF
TRBD2,TRBV9,TRBJ2-1,CASSVLAGGYNEQFF
-,TRBV10-3,TRBJ1-3,CAISGAGAGNTIYF
TRBD1,TRBV29-1,TRBJ1-1,CSSRTGGRTEAFF
-,TRBV24-1,TRBJ1-2,CATSGGEIYGYTF
-,TRBV6-1,TRBJ1-2,CASSEGKIGGSANYGYTF
-,TRBV12-3/TRBV12-4,TRBJ1-2,CASSRQINYGYTF
TRBD2,TRBV5-4,TRBJ2-3,CASSFTASGARTQYF
-,TRBV21-1,TRBJ1-2,CASSNNPPCEGAEGYTF
TRBD2,TRBV7-2,TRBJ2-7,CASSLAGGTSYEQYF
-,TRBV20-1,TRBJ1-2,CSAPDRTRYTF
-,TRBV7-2,TRBJ1-5,CASSPHGGGQPQHF
-,TRBV12-3/TRBV12-4,TRBJ2-1,CASSLAFNEQFF
-,TRBV4-3,TRBJ1-1,CASSQDSAGISEAFF
-,TRBV12-5,TRBJ1-4,CASGDLQGSREKLFF
-,TRBV5-1,TRBJ1-1,CASSIKQGWDTEAFF
-,TRBV5-8,TRBJ2-2,CASSLRATVTGELFF
TRBD2,TRBV4-1,TRBJ2-1,CASSQGIQRGKNEQFF
-,TRBV6-2/TRBV6-3,TRBJ2-5,CASSYGQGTLGETQYF
TRBD2,TRBV19,TRBJ2-1,CASSLTGGTYSYNEQFF
TRBD1,TRBV5-5,TRBJ2-1,CASSGGQGRNEQFF
-,TRBV5-6,TRBJ2-3,CASSSLWGRPGDFTDTQYF
-,TRBV5-1,TRBJ2-2,CASSLDRVRANTGELFF
TRBD2,TRBV5-8,TRBJ2-2,CASSLSGGLASNTGELFF
TRBD2,TRBV5-5,TRBJ2-3,CASSMGLATDTQYF
-,TRBV6-5,TRBJ2-1,CASSRLVGWNEQFF